This entry is about one TCR beta chain. The antigen is unknown. Libraries were prepared by immunoSEQ multiplex PCR; TCRdb keeps only in-frame clonotypes and omits some of them. The sample comprises 150,000 to 200,000 clones, roughly 88% of which are singletons, and roughly 10% rests with the top ten. Germline CDR1 reads SGDLS; CDR2 reads YYNGEE. Between the trimmed V and J ends, which lost 0 bases and 3 bases, there was a span of 16 bases. CDR3 length: 17 residues. The record originates from a study of T cell responses to AZD1222 COVID-19 vaccine. Second doses at about 4 or about 12 weeks were pooled. Overall study findings and caveats: The donors showed a predominance of white British ancestry and of females, with possible underestimation of clonal diversity. Distributed over spike, vaccine-associated CD4 TCRs predominated at 160-218 and 743-854.

This receptor was identified in an adult who received the AZD1222 COVID-19 vaccine. The sample was peripheral blood, taken 28 days after the second AZD1222 dose. V usage is TRBV9 and J usage is TRBJ1-3; a weak D match, TRBD1 (6 bases). This CDR3 is CASSVGSGALVGNTIYF. The DNA of the CDR3 is TGTGCCAGCAGCGTAGGGTCGGGGGCATTGGTTGGAAACACCATATATTTT.